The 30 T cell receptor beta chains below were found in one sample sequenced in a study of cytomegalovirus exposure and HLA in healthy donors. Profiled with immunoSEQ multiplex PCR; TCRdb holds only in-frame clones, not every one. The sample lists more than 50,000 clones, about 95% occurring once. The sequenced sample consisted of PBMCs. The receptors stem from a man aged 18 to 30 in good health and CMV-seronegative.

The CDR3, as DNA: TGCGCCAGCAGCCAAGGGGACAGAGACTACGAGCAGTACTTC. This sequence encodes CASSQGDRDYEQYF. This rearrangement joins TRBV4-3 to TRBJ2-7; 7 nucleotides line up with TRBD1. The trim removed 1 base at V and 3 bases at J, leaving 3 bases unmatched. Germline V gene sequence: CDR1 LGHNA, CDR2 YSLEER. The length of the CDR3 is 14 residues.

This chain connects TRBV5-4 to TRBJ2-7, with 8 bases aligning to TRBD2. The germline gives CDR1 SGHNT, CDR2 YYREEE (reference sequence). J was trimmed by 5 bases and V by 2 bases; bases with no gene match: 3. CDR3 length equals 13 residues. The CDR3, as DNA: TGTGCCAGCAGCTTAACGGGAGGGAACGAGCAGTACTTC. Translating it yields CASSLTGGNEQYF.

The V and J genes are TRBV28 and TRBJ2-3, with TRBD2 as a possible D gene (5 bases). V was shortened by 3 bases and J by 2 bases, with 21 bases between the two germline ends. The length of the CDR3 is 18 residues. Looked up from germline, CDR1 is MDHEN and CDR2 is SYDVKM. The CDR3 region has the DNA TGTGCCAGCAGTTTTGGGTTCGGGGATCTCCCCCTCACAGATACGCAGTATTTT. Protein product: CASSFGFGDLPLTDTQYF.

The chain's CDR3 is CASSPESGQGASGYTF. The DNA for the CDR3 is TGTGCCAGCAGCCCGGAATCGGGACAGGGGGCGTCTGGCTACACCTTC. The V gene is TRBV7-9, the J gene TRBJ1-2; 12 nucleotides line up with TRBD1. V lost 5 bases to trimming and J lost 7 bases; unmatched junction nucleotides: 11. Germline V gives CDR1 SEHNR, CDR2 FQNEAQ (reference sequence). The CDR3 extends over 16 amino acids.

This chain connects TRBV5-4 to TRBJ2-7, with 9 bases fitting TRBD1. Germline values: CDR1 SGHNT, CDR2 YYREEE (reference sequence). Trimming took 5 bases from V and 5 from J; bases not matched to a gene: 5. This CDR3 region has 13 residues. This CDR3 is CASSPGQGDEQYF. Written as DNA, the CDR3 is TGTGCCAGCAGTCCGGGACAGGGCGACGAGCAGTACTTC. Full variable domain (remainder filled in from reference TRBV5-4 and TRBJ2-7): ETGVTQSPTHLIKTRGQQVTLRCSSQSGHNTVSWYQQALGQGPQFIFQYYREEENGRGNFPPRFSGLQFPNYSSELNVNALELDDSALYLCASSPGQGDEQYFGPGTRLTVT.

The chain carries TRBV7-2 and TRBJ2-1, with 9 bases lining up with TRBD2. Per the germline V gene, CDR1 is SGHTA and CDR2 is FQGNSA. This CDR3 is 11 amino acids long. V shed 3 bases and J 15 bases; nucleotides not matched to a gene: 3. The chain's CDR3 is CASSFGTSWFF. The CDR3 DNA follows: TGTGCCAGCAGCTTCGGGACTAGCTGGTTCTTC.

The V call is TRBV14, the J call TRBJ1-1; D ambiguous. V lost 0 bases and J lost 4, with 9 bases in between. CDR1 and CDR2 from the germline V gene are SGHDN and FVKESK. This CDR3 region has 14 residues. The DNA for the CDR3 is TGTGCCAGCAGCCAAGAAGGAGGCTTCACTGAAGCTTTCTTT. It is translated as CASSQEGGFTEAFF.

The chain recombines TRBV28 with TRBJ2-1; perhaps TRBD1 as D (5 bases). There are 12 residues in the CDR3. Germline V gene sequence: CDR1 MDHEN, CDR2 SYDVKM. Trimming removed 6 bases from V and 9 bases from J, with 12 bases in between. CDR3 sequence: CASRPQGTEQFF. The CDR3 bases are TGTGCCAGCAGACCCCAGGGAACTGAGCAGTTCTTC.

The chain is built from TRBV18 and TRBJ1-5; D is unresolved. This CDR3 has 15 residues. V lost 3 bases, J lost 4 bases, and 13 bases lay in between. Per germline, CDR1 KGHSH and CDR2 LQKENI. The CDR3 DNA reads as TGTGCCAGCTCACCTTTCTCGGGGATAAATCAGCCCCAGCATTTT. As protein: CASSPFSGINQPQHF.

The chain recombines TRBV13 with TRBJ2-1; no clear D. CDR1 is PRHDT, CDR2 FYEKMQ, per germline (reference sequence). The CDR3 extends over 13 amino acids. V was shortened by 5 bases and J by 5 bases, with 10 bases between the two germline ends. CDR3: CASSLRLDNEQFF. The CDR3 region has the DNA TGTGCCAGCAGCCTCAGGTTAGACAATGAGCAGTTCTTC.

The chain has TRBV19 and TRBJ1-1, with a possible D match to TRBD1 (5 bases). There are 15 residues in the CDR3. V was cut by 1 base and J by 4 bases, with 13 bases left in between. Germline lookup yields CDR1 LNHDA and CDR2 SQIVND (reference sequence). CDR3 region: CASSIGVGRATEAFF. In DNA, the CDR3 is TGTGCCAGTAGTATAGGCGTAGGCAGGGCCACTGAAGCTTTCTTT.

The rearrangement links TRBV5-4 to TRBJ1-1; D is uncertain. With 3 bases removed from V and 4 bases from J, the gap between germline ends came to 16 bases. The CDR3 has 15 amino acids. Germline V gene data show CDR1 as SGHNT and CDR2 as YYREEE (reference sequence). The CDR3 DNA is TGTGCCAGCAGCTCCCTCTACTCTGATTCCACTGAAGCTTTCTTT. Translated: CASSSLYSDSTEAFF.

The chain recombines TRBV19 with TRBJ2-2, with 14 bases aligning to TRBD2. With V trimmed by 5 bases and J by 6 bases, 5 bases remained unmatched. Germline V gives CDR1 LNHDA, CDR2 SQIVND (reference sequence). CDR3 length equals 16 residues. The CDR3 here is CASSPGLAGVAGELFF. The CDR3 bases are TGTGCCAGTAGTCCGGGACTAGCGGGAGTTGCCGGGGAGCTGTTTTTT.

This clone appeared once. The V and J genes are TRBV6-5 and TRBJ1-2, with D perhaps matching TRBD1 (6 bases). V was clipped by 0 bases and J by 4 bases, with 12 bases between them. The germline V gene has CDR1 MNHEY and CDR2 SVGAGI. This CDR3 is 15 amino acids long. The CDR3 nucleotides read TGTGCCAGCAGTTACTCGTTTGAAGGGGGCTATGGCTACACCTTC. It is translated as CASSYSFEGGYGYTF.

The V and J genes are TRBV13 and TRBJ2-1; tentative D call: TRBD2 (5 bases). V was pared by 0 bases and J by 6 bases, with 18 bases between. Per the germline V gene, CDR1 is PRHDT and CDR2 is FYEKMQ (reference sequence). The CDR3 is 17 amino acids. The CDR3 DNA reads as TGTGCCAGCAGCTTAGGGTTTAGTACAGTGGCGGGCAATGAGCAGTTCTTC. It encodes CASSLGFSTVAGNEQFF.

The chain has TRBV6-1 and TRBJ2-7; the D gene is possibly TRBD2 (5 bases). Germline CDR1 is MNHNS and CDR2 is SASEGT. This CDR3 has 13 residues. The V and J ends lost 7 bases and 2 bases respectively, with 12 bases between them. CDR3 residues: CASKSTGTYEQYF. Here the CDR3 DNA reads TGTGCCAGCAAGAGTACGGGGACCTACGAGCAGTACTTC.

The CDR3: CASSQNRGDTEAFF. As DNA, the CDR3 is TGTGCCAGCTCGCAAAACAGGGGAGACACTGAAGCTTTCTTT. The J gene is TRBJ1-1, the V gene TRBV18, with 7 bases aligning to TRBD1. V lost 6 bases to trimming and J lost 3 bases; unmatched junction nucleotides: 7. There are 14 residues in the CDR3. Germline CDR1 reads KGHSH; CDR2 reads LQKENI.

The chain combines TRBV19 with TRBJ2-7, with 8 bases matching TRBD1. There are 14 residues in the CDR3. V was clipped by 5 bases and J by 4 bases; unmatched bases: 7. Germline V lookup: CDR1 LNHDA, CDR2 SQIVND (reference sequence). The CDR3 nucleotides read TGTGCCAGTAGTCCCGGACAGGGTCGGTACGAGCAGTACTTC. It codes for CASSPGQGRYEQYF.

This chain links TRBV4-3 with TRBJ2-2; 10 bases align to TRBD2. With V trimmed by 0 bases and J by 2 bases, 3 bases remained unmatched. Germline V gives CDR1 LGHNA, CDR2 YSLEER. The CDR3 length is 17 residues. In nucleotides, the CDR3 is TGCGCCAGCAGCCAAGAACGGACTAGCGGTAACACCGGGGAGCTGTTTTTT. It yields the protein CASSQERTSGNTGELFF.

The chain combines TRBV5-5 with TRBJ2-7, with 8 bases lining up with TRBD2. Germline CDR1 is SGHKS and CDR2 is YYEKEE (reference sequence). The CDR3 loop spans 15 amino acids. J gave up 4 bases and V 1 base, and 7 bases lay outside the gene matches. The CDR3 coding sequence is TGTGCCAGCAGCTTGTTTGGGACTAGATTGTACGAGCAGTACTTC. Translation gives CASSLFGTRLYEQYF.

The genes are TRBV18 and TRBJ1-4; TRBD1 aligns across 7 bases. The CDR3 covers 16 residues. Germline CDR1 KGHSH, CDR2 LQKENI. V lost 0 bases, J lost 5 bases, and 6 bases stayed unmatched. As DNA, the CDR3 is TGTGCCAGCTCACCACCGCACGGGACAGAGAATGAAAAACTGTTTTTT. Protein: CASSPPHGTENEKLFF.

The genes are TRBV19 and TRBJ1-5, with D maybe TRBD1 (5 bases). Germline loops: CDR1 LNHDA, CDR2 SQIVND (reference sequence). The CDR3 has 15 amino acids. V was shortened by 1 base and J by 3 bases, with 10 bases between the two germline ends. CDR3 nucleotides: TGTGCCAGTAGTATAGTGGACACCCACAATCAGCCCCAGCATTTT. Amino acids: CASSIVDTHNQPQHF.

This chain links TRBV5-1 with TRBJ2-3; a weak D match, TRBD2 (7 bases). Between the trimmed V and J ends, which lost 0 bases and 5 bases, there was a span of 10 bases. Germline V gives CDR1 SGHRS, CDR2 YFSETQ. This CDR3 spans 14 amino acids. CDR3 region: CASSLDREGDTQYF. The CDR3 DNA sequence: TGCGCCAGCAGCTTGGACAGGGAGGGAGATACGCAGTATTTT.

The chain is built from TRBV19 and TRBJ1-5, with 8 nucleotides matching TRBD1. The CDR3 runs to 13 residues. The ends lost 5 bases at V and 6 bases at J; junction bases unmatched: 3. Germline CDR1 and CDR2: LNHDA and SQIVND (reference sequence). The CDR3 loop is CASSGQGSQPQHF. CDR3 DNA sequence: TGTGCCAGTAGTGGACAGGGAAGTCAGCCCCAGCATTTT.

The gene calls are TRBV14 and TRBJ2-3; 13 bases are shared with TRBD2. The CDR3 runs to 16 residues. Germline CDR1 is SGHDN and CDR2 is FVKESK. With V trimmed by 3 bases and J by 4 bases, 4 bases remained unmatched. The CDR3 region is CASSHLLAGGADTQYF. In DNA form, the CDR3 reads TGTGCCAGCAGCCACTTACTAGCGGGAGGGGCAGATACGCAGTATTTT.

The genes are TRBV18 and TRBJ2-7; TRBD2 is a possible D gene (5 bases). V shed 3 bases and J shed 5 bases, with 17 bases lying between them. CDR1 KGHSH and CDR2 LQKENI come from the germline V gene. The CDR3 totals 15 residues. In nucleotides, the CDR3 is TGTGCCAGCTCACCTATAGCGATTGGGTTTGACGAGCAGTACTTC. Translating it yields CASSPIAIGFDEQYF.

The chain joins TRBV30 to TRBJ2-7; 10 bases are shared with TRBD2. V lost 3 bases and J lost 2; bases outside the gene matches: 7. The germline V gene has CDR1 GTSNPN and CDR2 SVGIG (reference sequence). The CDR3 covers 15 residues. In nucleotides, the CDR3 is TGTGCCTGGAGACATAGCGGGAGGCACACCTACGAGCAGTACTTC. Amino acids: CAWRHSGRHTYEQYF.

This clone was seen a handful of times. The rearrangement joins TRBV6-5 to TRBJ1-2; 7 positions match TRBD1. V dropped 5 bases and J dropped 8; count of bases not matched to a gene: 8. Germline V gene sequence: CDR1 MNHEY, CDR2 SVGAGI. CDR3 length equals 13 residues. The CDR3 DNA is TGTGCCAGCAGTCACGACAGGGTCTGGGGCTACACCTTC. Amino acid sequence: CASSHDRVWGYTF.

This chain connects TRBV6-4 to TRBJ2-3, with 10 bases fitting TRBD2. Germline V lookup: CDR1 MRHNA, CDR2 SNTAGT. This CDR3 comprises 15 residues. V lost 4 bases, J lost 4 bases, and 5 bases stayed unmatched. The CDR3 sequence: CASSGTSGGADTQYF. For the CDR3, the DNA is TGTGCCAGCAGTGGGACTAGCGGAGGCGCAGATACGCAGTATTTT.

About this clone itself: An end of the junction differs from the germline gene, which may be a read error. CDR3 in amino acids: CASSPSHNEQFF. The CDR3 coding sequence is TGTGCCAGCAGTCCCTCCCACAATGAGCAGTTCTTC. The chain employs TRBV25-1 and TRBJ2-1, with D unclear. Per germline, CDR1 MGHDK and CDR2 SYGVNS. This CDR3 has 12 amino acids.